This T cell receptor beta chain was retrieved from a study of OX40 agonist ivuxolimab in advanced cancers. Some clones are missing from TCRdb's copy, which holds only in-frame ones; the method was immunoSEQ multiplex PCR. The sample has about 35,000 clones; 65% to 85% are singletons. Findings and limits, study-wide: Among the lowest peripheral clonal expansion occurred in 0.1-3.0 mg/kg partial responders. Several nonresponders also turned out to have low normalized T-cell clonal expansion.

The V gene's germline CDR1 is SGHVS and CDR2 FQNEAQ. The CDR3 covers 11 residues. V lost 6 bases to trimming and J lost 6 bases, with 8 bases between them. This clone has only a few counts. Its antigen is not identified. V gene TRBV7-8 combines with J gene TRBJ1-2; a possible D gene is TRBD1 (5 bases). The sequencing here drew on CD4+ or CD8+ T cells sorted from blood, taken in a trial of the OX40 agonist ivuxolimab. This receptor was taken from an adult with an advanced solid tumor such as melanoma, head and neck, liver or kidney cancer. CDR3 loop: CASRRGDGYTF. CDR3 coding DNA: TGTGCCAGCAGAAGAGGGGATGGCTACACCTTC.